Only a few counts were recorded for the clone carrying this TCR beta chain. Its target is unknown. This entry is derived from a study of T cells after yellow fever vaccination. The study, taken as a whole, reports: Booster sampling recovered most clones from primary vaccination (approximately 96% CD4, over 75% CD8). Peaking on day 5 versus 15, the secondary response was faster but weaker.

Generation of TCR cDNA used 5'RACE template switching (which added a universal primer site and UMIs). TCRdb ran MiXCR on the 5' RACE reads and lists one entry per CDR3 protein. The table includes roughly 500,000 distinct CDR3 sequences, 15% to 20% detected once. The J segment lost 5 bases and the V segment lost 7 bases, leaving 4 bases of the junction unmatched. CDR1 SGHTA and CDR2 FQGNSA come from the germline V gene. CDR3 length equals 13 residues. V gene TRBV7-2 combines with J gene TRBJ1-4; 7 bases match TRBD1. The clonotype comes from a young man who received the YFV17D yellow fever vaccine. The source material was PBMCs, sampled 15 days after the yellow fever booster vaccination. The CDR3 here is CASTTQGNEKLFF. CDR3 in DNA: TGTGCCAGCACCACACAGGGGAATGAAAAACTGTTTTTT.